This T cell receptor beta chain was retrieved from a study of blood T cell repertoires in COVID-19. Study-level information: There were acute and convalescent COVID-19 samples, and they came from the United States, Italy and Spain. Sample material is recorded as cDNA or gDNA derived from T cells, B-cell-depleted T cells, or PBMCs.

In the authors' workflow: Reference gene primer amplification gave estimated nucleated cell counts. Libraries were prepared by immunoSEQ multiplex PCR; TCRdb keeps only in-frame clonotypes and omits some of them. V and J calls and clone size are copied from that table; D and trimming were computed from the DNA. The data contain 150,000 to 200,000 clones, approximately 88% of them seen just once; the ten biggest clones take up about 4.1%. Trimming took 2 bases from V and 14 from J, leaving 22 bases between them. The CDR3 runs to 16 residues. The germline gives CDR1 SNHLY, CDR2 FYNNEI. The sample consisted of peripheral blood. The chain couples TRBV2 to TRBJ1-6, with D possibly matching TRBD1 (5 bases). The receptor's source is a woman in her 30s with acute or convalescent COVID-19. CDR3 coding DNA: TGTGCCAGCAGTGAAAATGGGGCGGGGCGGGTAGGAACCCTCCACTTT. It specifies CASSENGAGRVGTLHF.